The 5 T cell receptor beta chains reported below all come from one sample, sequenced in a study of cytomegalovirus exposure and HLA in healthy donors. With 60 Vbeta and 13 Jbeta primers, the PCR was carried out. Clones were read by immunoSEQ multiplex PCR, and TCRdb kept only the in-frame ones, dropping some. In the table there are about 160,000 clones, approximately 79% of which are singletons. Sample: PBMCs. Receptor source: a man aged 50-59 years in good health and CMV-seropositive.

The rearrangement uses TRBV6-5 and TRBJ1-3; 7 bases line up with TRBD1. The CDR3 has 15 amino acids. The J segment lost 0 bases and the V segment lost 5 bases, leaving 4 bases of the junction unmatched. Germline CDR1 and CDR2: MNHEY and SVGAGI. The DNA of the CDR3 is TGTGCCAGCAGTCGAGACAGGGACTCTGGAAACACCATATATTTT. Amino acids: CASSRDRDSGNTIYF.

The V call is TRBV10-3, the J call TRBJ2-1; 11 bases fit TRBD2. V dropped 10 bases and J dropped 3; count of bases not matched to a gene: 5. This CDR3 has 14 residues. CDR1 and CDR2 (germline): ENHRY, SYGVKD. CDR3 nucleotides: TGTGCCACCGGCGGGACTAGCGGCTACAATGAGCAGTTCTTC. Translated: CATGGTSGYNEQFF.

V is TRBV11-3 and J is TRBJ2-2; D gene unclear. Germline V lookup: CDR1 SGHNT, CDR2 YENEEA. This CDR3 contains 12 residues. V lost 5 bases, J lost 2 bases, and 3 bases lay in between. CDR3 DNA sequence: TGTGCCAGCAGCCTAAACACCGGGGAGCTGTTTTTT. It is translated as CASSLNTGELFF. Variable domain in full (rest from reference TRBV11-3 and TRBJ2-2): EAGVVQSPRYKIIEKKQPVAFWCNPISGHNTLYWYLQNLGQGPELLIRYENEEAVDDSQLPKDRFSAERLKGVDSTLKIQPAELGDSAVYLCASSLNTGELFFGEGSRLTVL.

The chain uses TRBV2 and TRBJ1-5; no clear D. Germline assignment: CDR1 SNHLY and CDR2 FYNNEI. V gave up 0 bases and J gave up 4 bases, with 10 bases separating them. The CDR3 is made up of 15 amino acids. CDR3 residues: CASSEALAGNQPQHF. The DNA of the CDR3 is TGTGCCAGCAGTGAAGCGCTAGCGGGGAATCAGCCCCAGCATTTT.

CDR3 in DNA: TGTGCCACCCTGGACCCAGGAGGGGATGGCTACACCTTC. It encodes CATLDPGGDGYTF. The V and J genes are TRBV28 and TRBJ1-2; D is perhaps TRBD1 (5 bases). The germline V gene has CDR1 MDHEN and CDR2 SYDVKM. The CDR3 loop spans 13 amino acids. The germline V and J ends were trimmed by 10 bases and 6 bases, with 18 bases remaining between them.